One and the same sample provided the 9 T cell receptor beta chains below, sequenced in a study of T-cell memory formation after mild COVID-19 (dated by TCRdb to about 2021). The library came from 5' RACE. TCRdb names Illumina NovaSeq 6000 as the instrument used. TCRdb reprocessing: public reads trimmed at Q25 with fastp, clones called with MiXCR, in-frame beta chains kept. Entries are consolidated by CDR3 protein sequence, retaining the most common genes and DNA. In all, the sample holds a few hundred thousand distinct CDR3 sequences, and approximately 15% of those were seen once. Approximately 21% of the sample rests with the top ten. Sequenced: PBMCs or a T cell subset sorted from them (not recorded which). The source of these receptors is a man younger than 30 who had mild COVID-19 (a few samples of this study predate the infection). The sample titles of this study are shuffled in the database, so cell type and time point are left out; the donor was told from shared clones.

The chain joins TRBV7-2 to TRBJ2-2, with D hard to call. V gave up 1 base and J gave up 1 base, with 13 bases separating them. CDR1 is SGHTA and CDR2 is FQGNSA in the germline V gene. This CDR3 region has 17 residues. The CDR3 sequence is CASSLEGWHMNTGELFF. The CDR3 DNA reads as TGTGCCAGCAGCTTAGAAGGGTGGCACATGAACACCGGGGAGCTGTTTTTT.

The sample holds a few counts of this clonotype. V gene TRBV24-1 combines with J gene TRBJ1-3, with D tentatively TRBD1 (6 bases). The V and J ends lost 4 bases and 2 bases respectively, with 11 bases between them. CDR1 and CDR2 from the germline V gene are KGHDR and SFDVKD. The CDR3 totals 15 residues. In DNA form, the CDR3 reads TGTGCCACCAGTGACCCACAGGGAGCTGGAAACACCATATATTTT. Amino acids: CATSDPQGAGNTIYF.

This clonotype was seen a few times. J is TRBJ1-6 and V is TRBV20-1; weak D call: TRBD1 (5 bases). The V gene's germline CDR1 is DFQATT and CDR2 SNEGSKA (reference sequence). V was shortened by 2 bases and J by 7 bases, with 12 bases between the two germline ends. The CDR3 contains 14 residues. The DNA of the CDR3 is TGCAGTGCTAGAAGCGGGACGGTAAATTCACCCCTCCACTTT. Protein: CSARSGTVNSPLHF.

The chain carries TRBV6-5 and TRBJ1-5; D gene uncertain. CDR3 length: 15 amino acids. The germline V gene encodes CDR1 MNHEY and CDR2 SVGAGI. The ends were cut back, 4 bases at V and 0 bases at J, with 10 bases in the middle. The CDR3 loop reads CASSSMTGSNQPQHF. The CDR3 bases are TGTGCCAGCAGTTCGATGACGGGTAGCAATCAGCCCCAGCATTTT.

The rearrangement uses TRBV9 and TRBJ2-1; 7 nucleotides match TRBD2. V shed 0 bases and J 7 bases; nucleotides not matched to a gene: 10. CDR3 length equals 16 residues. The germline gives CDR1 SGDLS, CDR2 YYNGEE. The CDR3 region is CASSVDQQPGGNEQFF. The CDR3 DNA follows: TGTGCCAGCAGCGTAGACCAGCAGCCCGGGGGGAATGAGCAGTTCTTC.

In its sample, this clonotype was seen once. CDR3 bases: TGTGCCAGCAGGAGACCGGGACAGAAGAACGTCCTGACTTTC. Translating gives CASRRPGQKNVLTF. The chain links TRBV7-2 to TRBJ2-6; 7 positions match TRBD1. V trimming: 6 bases; J trimming: 10 bases; junction bases outside the gene matches: 9. In germline, CDR1 is SGHTA, CDR2 FQGNSA. The CDR3 runs to 14 residues.

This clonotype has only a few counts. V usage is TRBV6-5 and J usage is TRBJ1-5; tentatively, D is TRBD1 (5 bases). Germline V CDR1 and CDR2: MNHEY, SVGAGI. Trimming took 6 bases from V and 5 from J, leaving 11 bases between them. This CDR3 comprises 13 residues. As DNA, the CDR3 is TGTGCCAGCAGCCAGGGCCCAGATCAGCCCCAGCATTTT. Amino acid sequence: CASSQGPDQPQHF.

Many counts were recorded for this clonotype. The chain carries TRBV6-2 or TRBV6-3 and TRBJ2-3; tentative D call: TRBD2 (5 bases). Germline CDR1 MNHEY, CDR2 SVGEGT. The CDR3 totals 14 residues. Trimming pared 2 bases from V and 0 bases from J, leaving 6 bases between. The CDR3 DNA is TGTGCCAGCAGTTACGGAGGAAGCACAGATACGCAGTATTTT. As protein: CASSYGGSTDTQYF.

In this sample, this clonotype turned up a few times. The CDR3 protein is CSARDREYNEQFF. CDR3 DNA sequence: TGCAGCGCTCGGGACAGGGAGTACAATGAGCAGTTCTTC. V and J are TRBV29-1 and TRBJ2-1; 9 bases are a match to TRBD1. This CDR3 is 13 amino acids long. The ends lost 7 bases at V and 4 bases at J; junction bases unmatched: 5. Germline V gene sequence: CDR1 SQVTM, CDR2 ANQGSEA.